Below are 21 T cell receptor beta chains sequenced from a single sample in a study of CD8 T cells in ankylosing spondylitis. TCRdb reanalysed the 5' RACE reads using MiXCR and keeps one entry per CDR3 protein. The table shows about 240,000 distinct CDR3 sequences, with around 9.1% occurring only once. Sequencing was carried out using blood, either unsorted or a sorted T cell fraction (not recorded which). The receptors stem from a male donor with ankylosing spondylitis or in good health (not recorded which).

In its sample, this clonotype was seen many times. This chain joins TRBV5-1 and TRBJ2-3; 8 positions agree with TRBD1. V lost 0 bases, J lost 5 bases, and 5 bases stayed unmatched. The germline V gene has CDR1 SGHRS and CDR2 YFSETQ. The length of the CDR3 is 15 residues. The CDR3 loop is CASSLAITGGDTQYF. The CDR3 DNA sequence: TGCGCCAGCAGCTTGGCCATTACAGGGGGAGATACGCAGTATTTT. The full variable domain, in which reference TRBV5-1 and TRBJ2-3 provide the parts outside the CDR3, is KAGVTQTPRYLIKTRGQQVTLSCSPISGHRSVSWYQQTPGQGLQFLFEYFSETQRNKGNFPGRFSGRQFSNSRSEMNVSTLELGDSALYLCASSLAITGGDTQYFGPGTRLTVL.

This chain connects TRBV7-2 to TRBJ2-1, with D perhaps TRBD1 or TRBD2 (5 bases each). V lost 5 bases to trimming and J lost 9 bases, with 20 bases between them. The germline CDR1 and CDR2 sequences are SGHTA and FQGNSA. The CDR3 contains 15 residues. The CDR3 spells CASSRGGVDRGEQFF. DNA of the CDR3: TGTGCCAGCAGCCGGGGTGGGGTAGATAGGGGTGAGCAGTTCTTC.

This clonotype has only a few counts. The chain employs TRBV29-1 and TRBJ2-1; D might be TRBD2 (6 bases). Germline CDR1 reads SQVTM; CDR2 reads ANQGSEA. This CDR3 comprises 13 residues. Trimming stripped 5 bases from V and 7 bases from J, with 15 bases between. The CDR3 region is CSVYRERGNEQFF. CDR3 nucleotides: TGCAGCGTTTACCGGGAACGGGGGAATGAGCAGTTCTTC.

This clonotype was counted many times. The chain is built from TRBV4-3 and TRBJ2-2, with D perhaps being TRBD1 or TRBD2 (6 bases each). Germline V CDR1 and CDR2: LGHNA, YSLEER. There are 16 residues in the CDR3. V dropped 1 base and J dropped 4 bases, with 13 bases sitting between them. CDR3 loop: CASSQVSRGGTGELFF. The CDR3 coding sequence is TGCGCCAGCAGCCAAGTAAGCAGGGGAGGCACCGGGGAGCTGTTTTTT.

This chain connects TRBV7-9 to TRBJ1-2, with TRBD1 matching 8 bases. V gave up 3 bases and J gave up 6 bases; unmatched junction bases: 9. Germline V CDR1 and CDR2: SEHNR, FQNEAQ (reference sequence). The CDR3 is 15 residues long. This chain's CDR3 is CASSFVGRGPDGYTF. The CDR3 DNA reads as TGTGCCAGCAGCTTCGTAGGCAGGGGGCCTGATGGCTACACCTTC.

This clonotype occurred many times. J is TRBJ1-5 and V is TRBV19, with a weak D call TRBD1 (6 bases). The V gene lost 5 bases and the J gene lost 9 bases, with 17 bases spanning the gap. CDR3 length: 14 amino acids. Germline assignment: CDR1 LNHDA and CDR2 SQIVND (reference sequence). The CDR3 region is CASSPQGGYGPQHF. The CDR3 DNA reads TGTGCCAGTAGTCCACAGGGAGGGTATGGGCCCCAGCATTTT.

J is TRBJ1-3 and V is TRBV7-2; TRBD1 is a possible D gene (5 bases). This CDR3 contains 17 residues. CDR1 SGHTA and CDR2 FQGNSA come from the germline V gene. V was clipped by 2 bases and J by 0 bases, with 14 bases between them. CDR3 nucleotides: TGTGCCAGCAGCTTATCCTCGATGGGGCCCTCTGGAAACACCATATATTTT. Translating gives CASSLSSMGPSGNTIYF. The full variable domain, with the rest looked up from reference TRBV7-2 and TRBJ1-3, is GAGVSQSPSNKVTEKGKDVELRCDPISGHTALYWYRQSLGQGLEFLIYFQGNSAPDKSGLPSDRFSAERTGGSVSTLTIQRTQQEDSAVYLCASSLSSMGPSGNTIYFGEGSWLTVV.

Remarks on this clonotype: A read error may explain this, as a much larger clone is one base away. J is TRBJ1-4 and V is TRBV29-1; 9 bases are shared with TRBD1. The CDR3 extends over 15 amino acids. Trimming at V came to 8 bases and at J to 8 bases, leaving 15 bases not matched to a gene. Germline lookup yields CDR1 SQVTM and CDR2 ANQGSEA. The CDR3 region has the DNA TGCAGCATCGAAGGTGCGGACAGGGGCAGGGAAAAACTGTTTTTT. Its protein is CSIEGADRGREKLFF.

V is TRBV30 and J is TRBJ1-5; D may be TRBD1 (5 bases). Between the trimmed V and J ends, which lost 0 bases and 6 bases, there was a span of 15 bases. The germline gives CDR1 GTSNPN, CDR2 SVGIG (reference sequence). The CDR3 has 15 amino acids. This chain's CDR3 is CAWSVRVGGGQPQHF. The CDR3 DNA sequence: TGTGCCTGGAGTGTACGTGTCGGGGGTGGTCAGCCCCAGCATTTT. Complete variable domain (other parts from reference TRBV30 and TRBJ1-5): SQTIHQWPATLVQPVGSPLSLECTVEGTSNPNLYWYRQAAGRGLQLLFYSVGIGQISSEVPQNLSASRPQDRQFILSSKKLLLSDSGFYLCAWSVRVGGGQPQHFGDGTRLSIL.

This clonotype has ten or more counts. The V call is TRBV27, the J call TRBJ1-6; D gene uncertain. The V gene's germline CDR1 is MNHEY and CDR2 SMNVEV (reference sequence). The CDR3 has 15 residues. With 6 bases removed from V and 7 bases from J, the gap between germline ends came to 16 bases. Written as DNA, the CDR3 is TGTGCCAGCAGCAGAGGCGGTCCGAAAAATTCACCCCTCCACTTT. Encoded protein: CASSRGGPKNSPLHF.

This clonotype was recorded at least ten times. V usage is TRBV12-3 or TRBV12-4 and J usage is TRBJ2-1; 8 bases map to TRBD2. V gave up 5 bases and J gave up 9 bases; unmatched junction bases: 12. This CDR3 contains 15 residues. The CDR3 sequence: CASSPLGREVSEQFF. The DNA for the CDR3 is TGTGCCAGCAGTCCGCTCGGGCGGGAGGTTTCTGAGCAGTTCTTC.

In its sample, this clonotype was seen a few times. CDR3 nucleotide sequence: TGCGCCAGCAGCTTACGAGGGGGCGAAGAGACCCAGTACTTC. Encoded protein: CASSLRGGEETQYF. This chain connects TRBV5-1 to TRBJ2-5; 7 bases agree with TRBD1. The V gene end was trimmed by 2 bases and the J gene end by 3 bases; junction bases not matched to a gene: 4. The germline V gene encodes CDR1 SGHRS and CDR2 YFSETQ. The length of the CDR3 is 14 residues. The variable domain in full, completed from reference TRBV5-1 and TRBJ2-5, reads KAGVTQTPRYLIKTRGQQVTLSCSPISGHRSVSWYQQTPGQGLQFLFEYFSETQRNKGNFPGRFSGRQFSNSRSEMNVSTLELGDSALYLCASSLRGGEETQYFGPGTRLLVL.

CDR3 nucleotide sequence: TGTGCCAGTAGTATAGTGTCCAGCGGCACAGATACGCAGTATTTT. This encodes CASSIVSSGTDTQYF. This chain connects TRBV19 to TRBJ2-3, with D hard to call. Trimming left V 1 base short and J 1 base short, with 9 bases between. Germline loops: CDR1 LNHDA, CDR2 SQIVND (reference sequence). The CDR3 totals 15 residues.

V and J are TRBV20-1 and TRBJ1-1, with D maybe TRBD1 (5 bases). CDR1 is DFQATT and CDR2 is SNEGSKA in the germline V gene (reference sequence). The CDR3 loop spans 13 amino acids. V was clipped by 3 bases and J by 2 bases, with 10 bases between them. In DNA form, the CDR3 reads TGCAGTGCTAGGGGGACGGACAACACTGAAGCTTTCTTT. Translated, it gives CSARGTDNTEAFF.

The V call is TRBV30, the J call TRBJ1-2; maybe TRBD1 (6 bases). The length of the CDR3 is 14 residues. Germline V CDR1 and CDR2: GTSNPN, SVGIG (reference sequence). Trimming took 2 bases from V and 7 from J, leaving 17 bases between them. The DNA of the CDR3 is TGTGCCTGGAGTAAACTACAGGGAGGGTCTGGCTACACCTTC. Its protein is CAWSKLQGGSGYTF. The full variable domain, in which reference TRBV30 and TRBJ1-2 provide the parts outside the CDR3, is SQTIHQWPATLVQPVGSPLSLECTVEGTSNPNLYWYRQAAGRGLQLLFYSVGIGQISSEVPQNLSASRPQDRQFILSSKKLLLSDSGFYLCAWSKLQGGSGYTFGSGTRLTVV.

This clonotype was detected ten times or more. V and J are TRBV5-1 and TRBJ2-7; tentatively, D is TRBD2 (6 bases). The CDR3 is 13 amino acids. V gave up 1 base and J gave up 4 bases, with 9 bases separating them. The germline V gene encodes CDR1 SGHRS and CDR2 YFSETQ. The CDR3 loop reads CASSLRGSYEQYF. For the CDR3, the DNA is TGCGCCAGCAGCTTGCGGGGGTCGTACGAGCAGTACTTC.

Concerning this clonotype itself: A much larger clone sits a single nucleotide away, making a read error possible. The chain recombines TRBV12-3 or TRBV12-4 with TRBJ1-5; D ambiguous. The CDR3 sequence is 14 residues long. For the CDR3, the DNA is TGTGCCAGCAGTTTCAGTCGTAAGGATCAGCCCCACCATTTT. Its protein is CASSFSRKDQPHHF.

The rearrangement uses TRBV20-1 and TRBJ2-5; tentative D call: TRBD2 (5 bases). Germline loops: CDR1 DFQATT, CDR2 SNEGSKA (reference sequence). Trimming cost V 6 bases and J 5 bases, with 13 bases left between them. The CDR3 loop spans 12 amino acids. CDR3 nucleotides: TGCAGTGCCCCTGTGGAGGTTGAGACCCAGTACTTC. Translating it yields CSAPVEVETQYF.

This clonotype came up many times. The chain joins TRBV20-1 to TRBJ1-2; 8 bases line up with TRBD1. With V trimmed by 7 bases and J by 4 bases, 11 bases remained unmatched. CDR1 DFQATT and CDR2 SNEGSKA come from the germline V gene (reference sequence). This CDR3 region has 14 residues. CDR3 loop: CSVQEGTGSYGYTF. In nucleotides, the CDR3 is TGCAGTGTCCAAGAAGGGACAGGCTCCTATGGCTACACCTTC.

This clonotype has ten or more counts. For the CDR3, the DNA is TGCGCCAGCAGCCAAGGCCAGACTGGGAACACTGAAGCTTTCTTT. The encoded protein is CASSQGQTGNTEAFF. The chain couples TRBV4-3 to TRBJ1-1, with D hard to call. The CDR3 loop spans 15 amino acids. The V end was cut by 1 base, the J end by 1 base, with 10 bases between. From germline, CDR1 is LGHNA and CDR2 YSLEER.

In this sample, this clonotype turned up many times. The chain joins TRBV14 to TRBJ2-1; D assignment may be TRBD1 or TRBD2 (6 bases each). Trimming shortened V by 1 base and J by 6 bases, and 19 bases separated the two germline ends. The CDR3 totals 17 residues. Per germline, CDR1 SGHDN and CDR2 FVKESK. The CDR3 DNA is TGTGCCAGCAGCCAAGTCTTCTTCGGCGGGACAAGCAATGAGCAGTTCTTC. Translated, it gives CASSQVFFGGTSNEQFF.